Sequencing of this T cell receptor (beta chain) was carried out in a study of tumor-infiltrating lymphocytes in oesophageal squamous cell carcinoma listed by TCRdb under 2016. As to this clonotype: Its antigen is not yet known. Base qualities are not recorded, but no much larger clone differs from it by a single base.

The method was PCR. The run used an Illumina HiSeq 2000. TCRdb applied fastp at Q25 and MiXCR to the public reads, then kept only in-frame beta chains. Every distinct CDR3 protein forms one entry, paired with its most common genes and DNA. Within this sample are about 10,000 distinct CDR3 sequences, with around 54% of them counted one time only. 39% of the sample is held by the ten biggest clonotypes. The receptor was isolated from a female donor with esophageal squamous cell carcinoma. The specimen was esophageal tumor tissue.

Here is the DNA: TGTGCCAGCGGAGAGAGCTCCTACAATGAGCAGTTCTTC. Its coded protein is CASGESSYNEQFF. The sequence is built from TRBV19 and TRBJ2-1; the D gene cannot be resolved reliably. From the cysteine through the phenylalanine, the CDR3 covers 13 amino acids. The retained sequence is limited to the CDR3, 39 bases, with the frame set at the first base. CDR1 and CDR2, looked up from the germline V gene (reference sequence), are LNHDA and SQIVND. V was cut back by 9 bases and J by 0 bases, leaving a gap of 9 bases between them.